The 29 T cell receptor beta chains below were found in one sample sequenced in a study of CD8 T cells in Susac syndrome. After extraction with the RNeasy kit, about 0.5 to 1 ug of the RNA was reverse transcribed using random hexamers. TCRdb reanalysed the immunoSEQ multiplex PCR reads using MiXCR and keeps one entry per CDR3 protein. The sample gives more than 100,000 distinct CDR3 sequences, roughly 94% of which show up once; 0.25% to 0.3% is in the top ten. Source material: CD8+ T cells from PBMCs. The receptors were gathered from a human donor with Susac syndrome.

The count of this clonotype is one. The V and J genes are TRBV12-3 or TRBV12-4 and TRBJ1-2; no clear D. Trimming stripped 11 bases from V and 2 bases from J, with 18 bases between. There are 14 residues in the CDR3. In DNA form, the CDR3 reads TGTGCCTCAACCCCGGGCAGCCTAAACTATGGCTACACCTTC. Protein: CASTPGSLNYGYTF.

The rearrangement joins TRBV12-3 or TRBV12-4 to TRBJ2-5; 8 bases are a match to TRBD2. This CDR3 has 15 residues. With V trimmed by 5 bases and J by 2 bases, 7 bases remained unmatched. CDR3 nucleotide sequence: TGTGCCAGCAGTCCCAACGGACTAGCACAAGAGACCCAGTACTTC. Its translation: CASSPNGLAQETQYF.

The V gene is TRBV6-1, the J gene TRBJ2-5, with D possibly called TRBD1 or TRBD2 (6 bases each). CDR3 length: 15 amino acids. Germline CDR1 reads MNHNS; CDR2 reads SASEGT. The ends were cut back, 5 bases at V and 3 bases at J, with 16 bases in the middle. The CDR3 loop is CASSSPQRGEETQYF. The CDR3 DNA is TGTGCCAGCAGTTCCCCACAGAGGGGGGAAGAGACCCAGTACTTC.

V and J are TRBV7-9 and TRBJ2-7; D not certain. CDR1 SEHNR and CDR2 FQNEAQ come from the germline V gene (reference sequence). The CDR3 covers 13 residues. The V end was cut by 5 bases, the J end by 9 bases, with 17 bases between. CDR3 sequence (DNA): TGTGCCAGCAGCCGCGGCGTGAACCCAGGGCAGTACTTC. Translating it yields CASSRGVNPGQYF.

The chain combines TRBV20-1 with TRBJ1-2; 8 bases fit TRBD1. This CDR3 has 13 residues. The germline CDR1 and CDR2 sequences are DFQATT and SNEGSKA (reference sequence). The junction had 5 bases not matched to a gene; V was cut back by 6 bases and J by 2 bases. The CDR3 DNA reads TGCAGTGCCCGGACAGGGCTGAACTATGGCTACACCTTC. Residues: CSARTGLNYGYTF.

J is TRBJ1-6 and V is TRBV2; D remains ambiguous. V lost 7 bases and J lost 0, with 7 bases in between. CDR1 is SNHLY, CDR2 FYNNEI, per germline. The CDR3 runs 14 residues. Written as DNA, the CDR3 is TGTGCCAGCAAGTCCGGCTCCTATAATTCACCCCTCCACTTT. This encodes CASKSGSYNSPLHF.

CDR3 nucleotide sequence: TGCGCCAGCGCGTCAACTGGTGTTGAGCAGTTCTTC. Its protein product is CASASTGVEQFF. The chain has TRBV5-1 and TRBJ2-1; D gene uncertain. Per the germline V gene, CDR1 is SGHRS and CDR2 is YFSETQ. The CDR3 sequence is 12 residues long. The germline V and J ends were trimmed by 7 bases and 9 bases, with 14 bases remaining between them.

This clonotype was counted once. The V and J genes are TRBV9 and TRBJ2-7; TRBD1 matches at 9 bases. Germline loops: CDR1 SGDLS, CDR2 YYNGEE. J lost 3 bases, V lost 2 bases, and 6 bases had no gene match. This CDR3 is 15 amino acids long. CDR3 amino acids: CASSVSPGQGYEQYF. In nucleotides, the CDR3 is TGTGCCAGCAGCGTGTCACCGGGACAGGGCTACGAGCAGTACTTC.

Only a few counts were recorded for this clonotype. The CDR3 reads CASSQGLHNEQFF. The CDR3 DNA is TGTGCCAGCAGCCAAGGGCTGCACAATGAGCAGTTCTTC. V gene TRBV3-1 combines with J gene TRBJ2-1; D call uncertain. Per germline, CDR1 LGHDT and CDR2 YNNKEL (reference sequence). CDR3 length: 13 residues. V lost 1 base and J 5 bases, leaving 6 bases between the germline ends.

J is TRBJ1-2 and V is TRBV12-3 or TRBV12-4, with 7 bases aligning to TRBD1. Losses at the gene ends were 2 bases for V and 2 bases for J; bases not matched to a gene: 11. This CDR3 is built from 17 residues. Here the CDR3 DNA reads TGTGCCAGCAGTTTATGGACCGGGACAGAAGACAACTATGGCTACACCTTC. Its protein product is CASSLWTGTEDNYGYTF.

The chain uses TRBV4-1 and TRBJ2-1; D perhaps matches TRBD2 (5 bases). The CDR3 runs to 15 residues. Germline V gives CDR1 MGHRA, CDR2 YSYEKL. V dropped 0 bases and J dropped 5 bases, with 11 bases sitting between them. Here the CDR3 reads CASSQEGGLNNEQFF. The CDR3 nucleotides read TGCGCCAGCAGCCAAGAAGGAGGTTTGAACAATGAGCAGTTCTTC.

The chain links TRBV20-1 to TRBJ1-2; 9 nucleotides line up with TRBD1. Looked up from germline, CDR1 is DFQATT and CDR2 is SNEGSKA (reference sequence). The CDR3 extends over 15 amino acids. Trimming cost V 1 base and J 2 bases; bases outside gene matches: 5. The CDR3 DNA sequence: TGCAGTGCTAGAGCCACAGGGGGCGCAAACTATGGCTACACCTTC. It encodes CSARATGGANYGYTF.

The V and J genes are TRBV15 and TRBJ1-2; D not certain. This CDR3 region has 13 residues. Germline lookup yields CDR1 LNHNV and CDR2 YYDKDF (reference sequence). V lost 5 bases and J lost 6, with 13 bases in between. The CDR3 reads CATSQDGIDGYTF. CDR3 nucleotides: TGTGCCACCAGCCAAGACGGCATTGATGGCTACACCTTC.

The chain has TRBV30 and TRBJ2-6, with TRBD1 matching over 9 bases. Per germline, CDR1 GTSNPN and CDR2 SVGIG (reference sequence). The CDR3 loop spans 17 amino acids. J gave up 1 base and V 1 base, and 5 bases lay outside the gene matches. This chain's CDR3 is CAWSARDRVSGANVLTF. CDR3 DNA sequence: TGTGCCTGGAGTGCCCGGGACAGGGTTTCTGGGGCCAACGTCCTGACTTTC.

The rearrangement links TRBV27 to TRBJ1-1; 7 nucleotides match TRBD1. Germline V gene data show CDR1 as MNHEY and CDR2 as SMNVEV (reference sequence). The CDR3 runs to 16 residues. J was trimmed by 1 base and V by 2 bases; bases with no gene match: 7. The CDR3: CASSLGAGTENTEAFF. The CDR3 nucleotides are TGTGCCAGCAGTTTAGGTGCCGGGACAGAGAACACTGAAGCTTTCTTT.

The genes are TRBV29-1 and TRBJ1-3; no firm D call. The V gene's germline CDR1 is SQVTM and CDR2 ANQGSEA. CDR3 length equals 11 residues. V lost 0 bases, J lost 4 bases, and 1 base lay in between. CDR3 nucleotide sequence: TGCAGCGTTGAAGAGGGAAACACCATATATTTT. This codes for CSVEEGNTIYF.

This sequence joins TRBV29-1 and TRBJ2-3; 14 nucleotides agree with TRBD2. After removal of 6 bases from V and 0 bases from J, the junction contained 8 bases not matched to a gene. Germline CDR1 and CDR2: SQVTM and ANQGSEA. The CDR3 sequence is 17 residues long. The CDR3 loop is CSVTGTSGGPSTDTQYF. CDR3 coding DNA: TGCAGCGTGACGGGGACTAGCGGGGGCCCGAGCACAGATACGCAGTATTTT.

The V call is TRBV24-1, the J call TRBJ1-2, with 7 bases that match TRBD1. V dropped 4 bases and J dropped 7; count of bases not matched to a gene: 14. The germline gives CDR1 KGHDR, CDR2 SFDVKD. This CDR3 is 16 amino acids long. The CDR3 spells CATSERGPPGIPGYTF. The CDR3 bases are TGTGCCACCAGTGAGAGGGGGCCCCCTGGGATACCTGGCTACACCTTC.

The chain couples TRBV20-1 to TRBJ1-2; the D is unclear. CDR1 DFQATT and CDR2 SNEGSKA come from the germline V gene (reference sequence). The V end was cut by 0 bases, the J end by 2 bases, with 7 bases between. The CDR3 is 13 residues long. The CDR3 spells CSAREAANYGYTF. DNA for the CDR3: TGCAGTGCTAGAGAGGCGGCGAACTATGGCTACACCTTC.

The rearrangement uses TRBV28 and TRBJ2-3, with 10 bases fitting TRBD2. J lost 0 bases, V lost 5 bases, and 11 bases had no gene match. The CDR3 has 18 residues. In germline, CDR1 is MDHEN, CDR2 SYDVKM. The CDR3 nucleotides read TGTGCCAGCAGTCCCTCTAGCGGGGGACCCACTAGCACAGATACGCAGTATTTT. This sequence encodes CASSPSSGGPTSTDTQYF. The full variable domain, rest sourced from reference TRBV28 and TRBJ2-3, is DVKVTQSSRYLVKRTGEKVFLECVQDMDHENMFWYRQDPGLGLRLIYFSYDVKMKEKGDIPEGYSVSREKKERFSLILESASTNQTSMYLCASSPSSGGPTSTDTQYFGPGTRLTVL.

The V call is TRBV12-3 or TRBV12-4, the J call TRBJ2-1, with D maybe TRBD2 (5 bases). Trimming shortened V by 5 bases and J by 6 bases, and 11 bases separated the two germline ends. The CDR3 length is 13 residues. CDR3 nucleotide sequence: TGTGCCAGCAGTCGGGAAAGGATCAATGAGCAGTTCTTC. Its translation is CASSRERINEQFF.

The rearrangement uses TRBV12-3 or TRBV12-4 and TRBJ1-2; 7 nucleotides match TRBD1. This CDR3 is 15 amino acids long. V lost 2 bases to trimming and J lost 4 bases; unmatched junction nucleotides: 7. The DNA of the CDR3 is TGTGCCAGCAGTTTACCGAGGGGGCAAAGCTATGGCTACACCTTC. Protein: CASSLPRGQSYGYTF.

This clonotype was detected only once. V usage is TRBV13 and J usage is TRBJ2-1; D remains ambiguous. Germline CDR1 and CDR2: PRHDT and FYEKMQ (reference sequence). CDR3 size: 12 residues. V lost 4 bases and J 6 bases, leaving 7 bases between the germline ends. DNA for the CDR3: TGTGCCAGCAGCTCACTGGGCAATGAGCAGTTCTTC. It yields the protein CASSSLGNEQFF.

This chain links TRBV13 with TRBJ2-7, with 8 bases lining up with TRBD1. The J segment lost 4 bases and the V segment lost 0 bases, leaving 2 bases of the junction unmatched. This CDR3 comprises 14 residues. Germline values: CDR1 PRHDT, CDR2 FYEKMQ (reference sequence). The CDR3 region has the DNA TGTGCCAGCAGCTTAGGGACAGGGGAATACGAGCAGTACTTC. This encodes CASSLGTGEYEQYF.

The chain combines TRBV27 with TRBJ2-7; possible D gene TRBD2, 6 bases. The V gene lost 7 bases and the J gene lost 2 bases, with 15 bases spanning the gap. The CDR3 extends over 14 amino acids. In germline, CDR1 is MNHEY, CDR2 SMNVEV (reference sequence). Here the CDR3 DNA reads TGTGCCAGCACCCTGAGGAGGGGAACCTACGAGCAGTACTTC. It encodes CASTLRRGTYEQYF.

The rearrangement joins TRBV29-1 to TRBJ2-7; D ambiguous. The CDR3 extends over 12 amino acids. V shed 4 bases and J shed 0 bases, with 7 bases lying between them. Germline V lookup: CDR1 SQVTM, CDR2 ANQGSEA. In DNA, the CDR3 is TGCAGCGTTGTGGCACCCTCCTACGAGCAGTACTTC. It is translated as CSVVAPSYEQYF.

V and J are TRBV13 and TRBJ2-7, with D possibly TRBD2 on 7 matching bases. From germline, CDR1 is PRHDT and CDR2 FYEKMQ (reference sequence). Deletions cut 0 bases from V and 7 bases from J, with 10 bases between. The CDR3 is 13 amino acids. The CDR3 DNA is TGTGCCAGCAGCTTAGGGGGGGGGCTGGAGCAGTACTTC. This translates into CASSLGGGLEQYF.

The J gene is TRBJ2-3, the V gene TRBV20-1; 12 positions agree with TRBD2. The CDR3 runs 15 residues. The junction had 5 bases not matched to a gene; V was cut back by 1 base and J by 6 bases. Per the germline V gene, CDR1 is DFQATT and CDR2 is SNEGSKA (reference sequence). The CDR3 region has the DNA TGCAGTGCTAGAGGGCTAGCGGGGGGGCCTGATACGCAGTATTTT. Protein product: CSARGLAGGPDTQYF.

This clonotype occurred a few times. The CDR3 sequence is CASRLLAGSTDTQYF. The CDR3 DNA reads TGCGCCAGCAGGCTACTAGCGGGTAGCACAGATACGCAGTATTTT. This sequence joins TRBV5-1 and TRBJ2-3, with 9 nucleotides matching TRBD2. This CDR3 spans 15 amino acids. Germline CDR1 is SGHRS and CDR2 is YFSETQ. J was trimmed by 0 bases and V by 5 bases; bases with no gene match: 4.